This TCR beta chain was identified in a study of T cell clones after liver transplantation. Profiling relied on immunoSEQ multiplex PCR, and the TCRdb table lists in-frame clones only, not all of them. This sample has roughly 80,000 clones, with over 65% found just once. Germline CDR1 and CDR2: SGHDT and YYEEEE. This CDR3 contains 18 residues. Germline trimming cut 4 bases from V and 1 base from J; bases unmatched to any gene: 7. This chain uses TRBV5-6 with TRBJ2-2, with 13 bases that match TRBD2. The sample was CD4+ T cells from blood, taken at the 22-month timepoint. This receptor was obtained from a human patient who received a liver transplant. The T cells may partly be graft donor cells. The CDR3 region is CASSLGGLAGLNTGELFF. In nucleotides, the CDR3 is TGTGCCAGCAGCCTGGGGGGACTAGCGGGATTGAACACCGGGGAGCTGTTTTTT.